One sample yielded the 13 T cell receptor beta chains listed below, sequenced in a study of shared clonotypes between healthy human individuals. Produced via immunoSEQ multiplex PCR; TCRdb's table is partial and in-frame only. Here the sample spans more than 2 million clones, roughly 95% being singletons. Terminally differentiated effector memory CD45RA+ cells were excluded from the naive CD8 cells, which were CD45RO-negative and positively selected for CCR7. The specimen was naive CD8+ T cells from PBMCs. These receptors were obtained from a man between 18 and 35 years old in good health. Some clones in this sample may be carry-over from other donors' samples.

A few counts support this clone. The rearrangement uses TRBV4-1 and TRBJ2-1; 10 bases are shared with TRBD2. The CDR3 runs to 18 residues. Germline V gives CDR1 MGHRA, CDR2 YSYEKL. V was pared by 4 bases and J by 2 bases, with 11 bases of the junction left unmatched. CDR3 bases: TGCGCCAGCAGCCCGGGCCTAGCGGGAGACCTACCCTACAATGAGCAGTTCTTC. Translated: CASSPGLAGDLPYNEQFF.

On this clone itself: Other DNA sequences within the sample encode an identical CDR3. The chain carries TRBV4-1 and TRBJ1-2; no clear D. Germline V gives CDR1 MGHRA, CDR2 YSYEKL. The CDR3 has 14 residues. With 1 base removed from V and 1 base from J, the gap between germline ends came to 7 bases. The CDR3 DNA follows: TGCGCCAGCAGCCAAGTTGACGGTAACTATGGCTACACCTTC. This gives the protein CASSQVDGNYGYTF.

The chain's CDR3 is CASSPWTSGRTETQYF. The CDR3 region has the DNA TGTGCCAGCAGCCCGTGGACTAGCGGGAGAACGGAGACCCAGTACTTC. V is TRBV9 and J is TRBJ2-5, with TRBD2 identical over 13 bases. The CDR3 has 16 residues. Germline CDR1 SGDLS, CDR2 YYNGEE. V lost 4 bases and J lost 5; bases outside the gene matches: 8.

The rearrangement links TRBV10-3 to TRBJ1-1; D call uncertain. The germline V and J ends were trimmed by 5 bases and 2 bases, with 9 bases remaining between them. CDR3 length: 13 residues. The germline gives CDR1 ENHRY, CDR2 SYGVKD. The CDR3 nucleotides read TGTGCCATCAGTCCATCACCCAACACTGAAGCTTTCTTT. Protein product: CAISPSPNTEAFF.

The genes are TRBV7-6 and TRBJ1-4, with 9 bases identical to TRBD1. The CDR3 covers 18 residues. In germline, CDR1 is SGHVS, CDR2 FNYEAQ. Unmatched junction bases numbered 14, after V lost 7 bases and J lost 2 bases. CDR3 bases: TGTGCCAGCACCCGCCTTGGGGACAGGGCTGGGACTAATGAAAAACTGTTTTTT. Translating gives CASTRLGDRAGTNEKLFF.

This rearrangement joins TRBV7-6 to TRBJ2-5; no clear D. This CDR3 is 14 amino acids long. V was shortened by 4 bases and J by 5 bases, with 14 bases between the two germline ends. The germline V gene has CDR1 SGHVS and CDR2 FNYEAQ. This chain's CDR3 is CASSSNAPTETQYF. The DNA of the CDR3 is TGTGCCAGCAGCTCAAACGCTCCCACGGAGACCCAGTACTTC. Complete variable domain (other parts from reference TRBV7-6 and TRBJ2-5): GAGVSQSPRYKVTKRGQDVALRCDPISGHVSLYWYRQALGQGPEFLTYFNYEAQQDKSGLPNDRFSAERPEGSISTLTIQRTEQRDSAMYRCASSSNAPTETQYFGPGTRLLVL.

This sequence joins TRBV19 and TRBJ2-7, with D possibly being TRBD2 (6 bases). Germline V gene data show CDR1 as LNHDA and CDR2 as SQIVND (reference sequence). This CDR3 has 15 residues. Trimming shortened V by 8 bases and J by 5 bases, and 22 bases separated the two germline ends. CDR3 nucleotides: TGTGCCAGTTTACCTCGTGTCGGGGGACCAGACGAGCAGTACTTC. Amino acids: CASLPRVGGPDEQYF.

The V call is TRBV9, the J call TRBJ2-2; D may be TRBD1 or TRBD2 (6 bases each). This CDR3 has 17 residues. The V and J ends lost 0 bases and 1 base respectively, with 13 bases between them. Germline-derived CDR1 and CDR2 are SGDLS and YYNGEE. For the CDR3, the DNA is TGTGCCAGCAGCGTAGTTAGGGGGACTCTGAACACCGGGGAGCTGTTTTTT. Its translation is CASSVVRGTLNTGELFF.

This chain links TRBV9 with TRBJ2-1, with D unresolved. Trimming stripped 0 bases from V and 7 bases from J, with 11 bases between. The CDR3 has 14 amino acids. Germline V CDR1 and CDR2: SGDLS, YYNGEE. CDR3 protein: CASSVVQKANEQFF. In DNA, the CDR3 is TGTGCCAGCAGCGTAGTCCAAAAGGCGAATGAGCAGTTCTTC.

The chain joins TRBV7-9 to TRBJ2-7; D is possibly TRBD2 (6 bases). Germline V gives CDR1 SEHNR, CDR2 FQNEAQ (reference sequence). The CDR3 loop spans 13 amino acids. Trimming took 1 base from V and 6 from J, leaving 10 bases between them. The CDR3 DNA follows: TGTGCCAGCAGCTTAGAACTGCGGGGCGAGCAGTACTTC. Translating gives CASSLELRGEQYF.

The V gene is TRBV9, the J gene TRBJ2-7; D ambiguous. Germline V gene sequence: CDR1 SGDLS, CDR2 YYNGEE. The CDR3 consists of 13 residues. Deletions cut 4 bases from V and 3 bases from J, with 11 bases between. CDR3 protein: CASSRDILYEQYF. The CDR3 DNA follows: TGTGCCAGCAGCCGAGACATTCTCTACGAGCAGTACTTC.

The chain combines TRBV29-1 with TRBJ2-7, with TRBD1 matching 10 bases. V shed 1 base and J 2 bases; nucleotides not matched to a gene: 5. The CDR3 sequence is 15 residues long. Germline CDR1 is SQVTM and CDR2 is ANQGSEA. CDR3 sequence (DNA): TGCAGCGTTGAAGCGAGGGACAGGGGAACCTACGAGCAGTACTTC. The encoded protein is CSVEARDRGTYEQYF.

This clone has a single count. The CDR3 spells CASKSNSYNEQFF. The CDR3, as DNA: TGTGCCAGCAAATCCAACTCCTACAATGAGCAGTTCTTC. This chain connects TRBV2 to TRBJ2-1; the D is unclear. CDR1 is SNHLY and CDR2 is FYNNEI in the germline V gene. The CDR3 is 13 amino acids. V lost 7 bases to trimming and J lost 0 bases, with 7 bases between them.